The 27 T cell receptor beta chains below all came from one sample that was sequenced in a study of OX40 agonist ivuxolimab in advanced cancers. TCRdb keeps only in-frame clones here, not all; method: immunoSEQ multiplex PCR. The table includes some 80,000 clones, about 82% detected once. Sequencing used CD4+ or CD8+ T cells sorted from blood, obtained in a trial of the OX40 agonist ivuxolimab. These receptors all come from an adult with an advanced solid tumor such as melanoma, head and neck, liver or kidney cancer.

The chain links TRBV11-1 to TRBJ1-6, with 7 bases matching TRBD1. V shed 7 bases and J 10 bases; nucleotides not matched to a gene: 16. This CDR3 region has 16 residues. Germline loops: CDR1 SGHAT, CDR2 FQDESV (reference sequence). This CDR3 reads CASIPTHRDRGSPLHF. DNA for the CDR3: TGTGCCAGCATCCCCACCCACCGGGACAGAGGATCACCCCTCCACTTT.

The V gene is TRBV18, the J gene TRBJ1-3, with a tentative D call TRBD1 (6 bases). Germline CDR1 reads KGHSH; CDR2 reads LQKENI. V was pared by 3 bases and J by 2 bases, with 17 bases between. The CDR3 loop spans 17 amino acids. CDR3 DNA: TGTGCCAGCTCACCCCGCAACTCAGGGGAGGCTGGAAACACCATATATTTT. Its protein is CASSPRNSGEAGNTIYF.

The CDR3 bases are TGTGCCAGCAGCCGGACCGGGGGCTACACAGATACGCAGTATTTT. Translated, it gives CASSRTGGYTDTQYF. The rearrangement links TRBV7-9 to TRBJ2-3; D could derive from TRBD1 or TRBD2 (6 bases each). The germline V and J ends were trimmed by 5 bases and 2 bases, with 14 bases remaining between them. The CDR3 is made up of 15 amino acids. Germline values: CDR1 SEHNR, CDR2 FQNEAQ (reference sequence).

This clone has more than one count but fewer than ten. This chain uses TRBV30 with TRBJ1-1, with unresolved D. With 3 bases removed from V and 3 bases from J, the gap between germline ends came to 11 bases. CDR1 and CDR2 from the germline V gene are GTSNPN and SVGIG (reference sequence). This CDR3 is built from 13 residues. The CDR3 reads CAWRTGAYTEAFF. The CDR3 nucleotides read TGTGCCTGGAGGACGGGTGCCTACACTGAAGCTTTCTTT.

The chain employs TRBV15 and TRBJ1-6; D gene ambiguous. The CDR3 is made up of 12 amino acids. In germline, CDR1 is LNHNV, CDR2 YYDKDF (reference sequence). Deletions cut 6 bases from V and 4 bases from J, with 4 bases between. CDR3 sequence: CATSLYNSPLHF. The CDR3 nucleotides are TGTGCCACCAGTTTATATAATTCACCCCTCCACTTT. The variable domain in full, completed from reference TRBV15 and TRBJ1-6, reads DAMVIQNPRYQVTQFGKPVTLSCSQTLNHNVMYWYQQKSSQAPKLLFHYYDKDFNNEADTPDNFQSRRPNTSFCFLDIRSPGLGDTAMYLCATSLYNSPLHFGNGTRLTVT.

The chain uses TRBV5-6 and TRBJ1-5; a weak D match, TRBD1 (6 bases). V dropped 4 bases and J dropped 11 bases, with 13 bases sitting between them. The V gene's germline CDR1 is SGHDT and CDR2 YYEEEE. The length of the CDR3 is 12 residues. The CDR3 protein is CASSPGRGAQHF. The DNA for the CDR3 is TGTGCCAGCAGCCCTGGGAGGGGGGCCCAGCATTTT.

The chain couples TRBV6-5 to TRBJ1-2; perhaps TRBD1 as D (6 bases). The CDR3 has 16 amino acids. Germline CDR1 MNHEY, CDR2 SVGAGI. V lost 2 bases to trimming and J lost 4 bases, with 17 bases between them. The chain's CDR3 is CASSYVYGGAGYGYTF. The CDR3, as DNA: TGTGCCAGCAGTTACGTTTACGGGGGCGCGGGCTATGGCTACACCTTC.

This chain links TRBV11-3 with TRBJ1-4, with D unresolved. V gave up 2 bases and J gave up 3 bases, with 4 bases separating them. This CDR3 region has 13 residues. From germline, CDR1 is SGHNT and CDR2 YENEEA. In DNA form, the CDR3 reads TGTGCCAGCAGCTTACGTCCTAATGAAAAACTGTTTTTT. Protein product: CASSLRPNEKLFF. Looking up the rest from reference TRBV11-3 and TRBJ1-4 gives the full variable domain: EAGVVQSPRYKIIEKKQPVAFWCNPISGHNTLYWYLQNLGQGPELLIRYENEEAVDDSQLPKDRFSAERLKGVDSTLKIQPAELGDSAVYLCASSLRPNEKLFFGSGTQLSVL.

This chain links TRBV6-5 with TRBJ2-7; D is unclear. The CDR3 consists of 13 residues. The germline V gene has CDR1 MNHEY and CDR2 SVGAGI. The V end lost 0 bases, the J end lost 3 bases, and 6 bases lay between the germline ends. The CDR3, as DNA: TGTGCCAGCAGTTACTCATCGCACTACGAGCAGTACTTC. This translates into CASSYSSHYEQYF.

The CDR3 DNA sequence: TGTGCCAGCAGCTTATGGGGGCCTGATACGAACACCGGGGAGCTGTTTTTT. Its translation: CASSLWGPDTNTGELFF. The chain joins TRBV7-3 to TRBJ2-2, with a weak D call TRBD1 (6 bases). Germline V gives CDR1 SGHTA, CDR2 FQGTGA. Trimming took 2 bases from V and 0 from J, leaving 13 bases between them. This CDR3 is built from 17 residues.

The V call is TRBV18, the J call TRBJ1-1, with D maybe TRBD1 (6 bases). The CDR3 runs to 14 residues. Germline V CDR1 and CDR2: KGHSH, LQKENI. Trimming took off 6 bases at V and 5 bases at J, with 16 bases between the two ends. The CDR3 reads CASSPQGSRTEAFF. For the CDR3, the DNA is TGTGCCAGCTCGCCCCAGGGGTCCAGAACTGAAGCTTTCTTT.

The rearrangement links TRBV5-6 to TRBJ1-2; D is unresolved. Trimming cost V 2 bases and J 4 bases, with 12 bases left between them. From germline, CDR1 is SGHDT and CDR2 YYEEEE. The CDR3 spans 14 residues. The CDR3 sequence: CASSFQSTTYGYTF. The CDR3, as DNA: TGTGCCAGCAGCTTTCAAAGTACAACCTATGGCTACACCTTC.

This chain joins TRBV2 and TRBJ2-4; D remains ambiguous. The CDR3 is 13 amino acids. CDR1 is SNHLY and CDR2 is FYNNEI in the germline V gene. The V end was cut by 9 bases, the J end by 7 bases, with 16 bases between. The CDR3 sequence: CASSTGPVNIQYF. The DNA for the CDR3 is TGTGCCAGTTCGACTGGTCCAGTGAACATTCAGTACTTC.

The genes are TRBV30 and TRBJ1-6; 7 bases agree with TRBD1. CDR1 is GTSNPN, CDR2 SVGIG, per germline (reference sequence). There are 15 residues in the CDR3. With V trimmed by 6 bases and J by 0 bases, 5 bases remained unmatched. CDR3 in amino acids: CACQGDSSYNSPLHF. In DNA form, the CDR3 reads TGTGCCTGCCAAGGGGACAGCTCCTATAATTCACCCCTCCACTTT.

The chain combines TRBV6-5 with TRBJ1-5; 7 nucleotides align to TRBD1. Germline values: CDR1 MNHEY, CDR2 SVGAGI. The CDR3 length is 14 residues. V trimming: 5 bases; J trimming: 0 bases; junction bases outside the gene matches: 1. In DNA form, the CDR3 reads TGTGCCAGCAGTGACAGGGATAGCAATCAGCCCCAGCATTTT. Amino acid sequence: CASSDRDSNQPQHF.

V and J are TRBV11-3 and TRBJ2-1, with TRBD1 matching over 10 bases. The CDR3 is made up of 15 amino acids. Trimming at V came to 5 bases and at J to 5 bases, leaving 6 bases not matched to a gene. In germline, CDR1 is SGHNT, CDR2 YENEEA. CDR3: CASSIGTGVNNEQFF. CDR3 nucleotides: TGTGCCAGCAGCATAGGGACAGGGGTGAACAATGAGCAGTTCTTC.

This clone was seen a single time. This rearrangement joins TRBV11-3 to TRBJ2-7; D gene unclear. CDR3 length equals 14 residues. Between the trimmed V and J ends, which lost 2 bases and 1 base, there was a span of 9 bases. From germline, CDR1 is SGHNT and CDR2 YENEEA. Written as DNA, the CDR3 is TGTGCCAGCAGCTTAAATAGTTTTTCCTACGAGCAGTACTTC. Its protein is CASSLNSFSYEQYF.

The chain employs TRBV18 and TRBJ2-2; no clear D gene. CDR1 is KGHSH, CDR2 LQKENI, per germline. The V end lost 1 base, the J end lost 6 bases, and 9 bases lay between the germline ends. CDR3 length: 14 amino acids. The CDR3 DNA reads TGTGCCAGCTCACCACGCACGGTAGCCGGGGAGCTGTTTTTT. It encodes CASSPRTVAGELFF.

The genes are TRBV29-1 and TRBJ2-3; D is unclear. V was pared by 3 bases and J by 4 bases, with 8 bases between. Germline V gene lookup returns CDR1 SQVTM and CDR2 ANQGSEA. This CDR3 contains 12 residues. Here the CDR3 reads CSVEFGADTQYF. The CDR3 nucleotides read TGCAGCGTTGAGTTTGGCGCAGATACGCAGTATTTT.

The chain recombines TRBV10-3 with TRBJ2-3; tentative D call: TRBD1 (6 bases). V shed 8 bases and J shed 1 base, with 10 bases lying between them. The CDR3 sequence is 13 residues long. CDR1 is ENHRY and CDR2 is SYGVKD in the germline V gene. The CDR3 DNA reads TGTGCCATCGGGACAAGGGGCACAGATACGCAGTATTTT. This gives the protein CAIGTRGTDTQYF.

A remark on this clone: The germline gene is not matched at one end of the junction; a read error may be the cause. The CDR3 reads CASSLDGSRGTEAFF. Written as DNA, the CDR3 is TGCGCCAGCAGTTTGGATGGTTCTAGGGGTACTGAAGCTTTCTTT. This sequence joins TRBV5-1 and TRBJ1-1; tentatively, D is TRBD1 (5 bases). This CDR3 is 15 amino acids long. Germline CDR1 and CDR2: SGHRS and YFSETQ.

J is TRBJ2-3 and V is TRBV6-1; the D gene could be TRBD1 or TRBD2 (5 bases each). Germline values: CDR1 MNHNS, CDR2 SASEGT. V gave up 7 bases and J gave up 2 bases, with 13 bases separating them. The CDR3 length is 14 residues. CDR3 loop: CASIGAWTTDTQYF. The CDR3 DNA sequence: TGTGCCAGCATCGGGGCGTGGACCACAGATACGCAGTATTTT.

As DNA, the CDR3 is TGTGCCTGGTCTTGGGACAGTCGCAACTATGGCTACACCTTC. Encoded protein: CAWSWDSRNYGYTF. The chain links TRBV30 to TRBJ1-2; 7 bases map to TRBD1. V was clipped by 5 bases and J by 2 bases; unmatched bases: 8. CDR1 and CDR2 from the germline V gene are GTSNPN and SVGIG (reference sequence). CDR3 size: 14 residues.

The rearrangement joins TRBV11-2 to TRBJ2-2, with 7 positions matching TRBD1. The CDR3 is 17 residues long. Germline V CDR1 and CDR2: SGHAT, FQNNGV. J was trimmed by 1 base and V by 4 bases; bases with no gene match: 9. CDR3: CASSSTTGRVNTGELFF. DNA for the CDR3: TGTGCCAGCAGCTCTACGACAGGGCGAGTGAACACCGGGGAGCTGTTTTTT. Full variable domain (missing parts from reference TRBV11-2 and TRBJ2-2): EAGVAQSPRYKIIEKRQSVAFWCNPISGHATLYWYQQILGQGPKLLIQFQNNGVVDDSQLPKDRFSAERLKGVDSTLKIQPAKLEDSAVYLCASSSTTGRVNTGELFFGEGSRLTVL.

The gene calls are TRBV30 and TRBJ2-2, with D possibly matching TRBD2 (6 bases). The CDR3 sequence is 12 residues long. V was clipped by 8 bases and J by 9 bases, with 16 bases between them. Germline-derived CDR1 and CDR2 are GTSNPN and SVGIG (reference sequence). This CDR3 is CALARGHRELFF. Here the CDR3 DNA reads TGTGCCCTAGCGAGGGGTCACCGGGAGCTGTTTTTT. The full variable domain, rest sourced from reference TRBV30 and TRBJ2-2, is SQTIHQWPATLVQPVGSPLSLECTVEGTSNPNLYWYRQAAGRGLQLLFYSVGIGQISSEVPQNLSASRPQDRQFILSSKKLLLSDSGFYLCALARGHRELFFGEGSRLTVL.

The V and J genes are TRBV6-4 and TRBJ2-5; TRBD1 aligns across 8 bases. The CDR3 contains 15 residues. With 4 bases clipped from V and 3 bases from J, the junction kept 7 bases outside the gene matches. Looked up from germline, CDR1 is MRHNA and CDR2 is SNTAGT. The chain's CDR3 is CASSGKGTGEETQYF. The CDR3 DNA sequence: TGTGCCAGCAGTGGAAAAGGGACAGGTGAAGAGACCCAGTACTTC.

The sample holds a few counts of this clone. The J gene is TRBJ1-2, the V gene TRBV6-5, with D possibly being TRBD1 (6 bases). The CDR3 has 11 residues. Trimming took 6 bases from V and 7 from J, leaving 9 bases between them. The germline V gene has CDR1 MNHEY and CDR2 SVGAGI. The CDR3 nucleotides read TGTGCCAGCAGCAGGGGATCTGGCTACACCTTC. Encoded protein: CASSRGSGYTF.